Included here is one T cell receptor beta chain sequence, with context. This record comes from a study of T cells in Graves' hyperthyroidism and ophthalmopathy. Amplification of TCR beta CDR3 regions used RNA as the template. HTBI primers were the set used in a first-round RT-PCR of the TCR CDR3. Via MiXCR, TCRdb re-called the multiplex PCR reads, giving one row per CDR3 protein. The data contain about 480,000 distinct CDR3 sequences, roughly a quarter of them singletons. Germline assignment: CDR1 MNHEY and CDR2 SVGEGT. CDR3 length: 15 amino acids. After removal of 6 bases from V and 5 bases from J, the junction contained 6 bases not matched to a gene.

The rearrangement joins TRBV6-2 or TRBV6-3 to TRBJ2-5, with TRBD2 identical over 13 bases. Sample: blood. The TCR originated in a woman in her twenties or thirties with Graves' ophthalmopathy. CDR3 region: CASSRRTSGSETQYF. CDR3 bases: TGTGCCAGCAGCCGCCGGACTAGCGGGAGTGAGACCCAGTACTTC.